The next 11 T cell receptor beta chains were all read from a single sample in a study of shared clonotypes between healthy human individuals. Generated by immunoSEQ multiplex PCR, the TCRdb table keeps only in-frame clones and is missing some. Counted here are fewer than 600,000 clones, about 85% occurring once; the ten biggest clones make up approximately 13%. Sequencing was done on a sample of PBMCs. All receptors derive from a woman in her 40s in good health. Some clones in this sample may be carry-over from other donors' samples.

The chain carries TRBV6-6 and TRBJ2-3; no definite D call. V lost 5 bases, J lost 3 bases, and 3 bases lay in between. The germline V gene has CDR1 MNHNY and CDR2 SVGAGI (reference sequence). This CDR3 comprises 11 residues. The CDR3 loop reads CASSRTDTQYF. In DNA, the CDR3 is TGTGCCAGCAGTCGTACAGATACGCAGTATTTT.

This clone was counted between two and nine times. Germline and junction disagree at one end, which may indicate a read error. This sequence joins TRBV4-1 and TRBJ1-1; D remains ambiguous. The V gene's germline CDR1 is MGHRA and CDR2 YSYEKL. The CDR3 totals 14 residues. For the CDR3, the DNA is TGCGCCAGCAGCCAAGCGCCCGATAACACTGAAGCTCTCTTT. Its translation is CASSQAPDNTEALF.

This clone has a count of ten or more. The CDR3 nucleotides read TGTGCCAGCAGCCCACACCCAACGACTAGCGGGATCGAGCAGTACTTC. Translated, it gives CASSPHPTTSGIEQYF. V usage is TRBV4-2 and J usage is TRBJ2-7; 11 bases match TRBD2. The CDR3 spans 16 residues. From germline, CDR1 is LGHNA and CDR2 YNFKEQ. The J segment lost 6 bases and the V segment lost 4 bases, leaving 11 bases of the junction unmatched.

This CDR3 is CATSRGLNQPQHF. The CDR3 DNA reads TGTGCCACCAGCAGAGGTCTTAATCAGCCCCAGCATTTT. The rearrangement uses TRBV15 and TRBJ1-5, with no clear D. Per germline, CDR1 LNHNV and CDR2 YYDKDF (reference sequence). This CDR3 has 13 amino acids. V was cut by 1 base and J by 4 bases, with 5 bases left in between.

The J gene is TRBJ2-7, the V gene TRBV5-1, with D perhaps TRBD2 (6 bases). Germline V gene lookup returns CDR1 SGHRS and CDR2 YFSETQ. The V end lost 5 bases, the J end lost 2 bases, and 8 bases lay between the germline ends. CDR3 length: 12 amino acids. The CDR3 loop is CASRSGAYEQYF. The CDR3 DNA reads TGCGCCAGCAGATCGGGGGCCTACGAGCAGTACTTC.

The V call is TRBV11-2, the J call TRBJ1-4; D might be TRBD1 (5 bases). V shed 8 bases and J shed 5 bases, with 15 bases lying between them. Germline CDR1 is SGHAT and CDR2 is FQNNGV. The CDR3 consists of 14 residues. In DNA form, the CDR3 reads TGTGCCAGCGGCCGGGACTTAGGGAATGAAAAACTGTTTTTT. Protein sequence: CASGRDLGNEKLFF. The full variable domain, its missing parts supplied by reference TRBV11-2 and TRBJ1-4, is EAGVAQSPRYKIIEKRQSVAFWCNPISGHATLYWYQQILGQGPKLLIQFQNNGVVDDSQLPKDRFSAERLKGVDSTLKIQPAKLEDSAVYLCASGRDLGNEKLFFGSGTQLSVL.

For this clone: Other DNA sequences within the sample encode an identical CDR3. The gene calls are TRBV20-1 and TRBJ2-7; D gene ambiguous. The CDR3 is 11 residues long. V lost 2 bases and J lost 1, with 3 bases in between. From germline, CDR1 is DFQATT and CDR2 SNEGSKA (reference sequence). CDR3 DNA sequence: TGCAGTGCTAGACCTTCCTACGAGCAGTACTTC. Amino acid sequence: CSARPSYEQYF.

CDR3 DNA: TGTGCCACCAGCAGAGCCCCGCCAGGGGGGGTGGATACGCAGTATTTT. The encoded protein is CATSRAPPGGVDTQYF. The chain is built from TRBV15 and TRBJ2-3; either TRBD1 or TRBD2 may fit D (7 bases each). CDR3 length: 16 amino acids. The germline V and J ends were trimmed by 1 base and 6 bases, with 17 bases remaining between them. CDR1 and CDR2 from the germline V gene are LNHNV and YYDKDF (reference sequence).

The CDR3, as DNA: TGTGCCAGCAGTTCACTAGCGGGAGTCCCCCCTGAGCAGTTCTTC. Amino acid sequence: CASSSLAGVPPEQFF. This chain uses TRBV28 with TRBJ2-1; 11 bases map to TRBD2. The CDR3 length is 15 residues. Germline lookup yields CDR1 MDHEN and CDR2 SYDVKM. The V gene end was trimmed by 4 bases and the J gene end by 9 bases; junction bases not matched to a gene: 8.

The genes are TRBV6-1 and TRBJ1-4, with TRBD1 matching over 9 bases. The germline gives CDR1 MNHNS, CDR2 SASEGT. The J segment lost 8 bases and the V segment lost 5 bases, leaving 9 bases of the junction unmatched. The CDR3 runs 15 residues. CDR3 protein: CASSFDRGSGEKLFF. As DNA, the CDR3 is TGTGCCAGCAGTTTCGACAGGGGGTCAGGGGAAAAACTGTTTTTT.

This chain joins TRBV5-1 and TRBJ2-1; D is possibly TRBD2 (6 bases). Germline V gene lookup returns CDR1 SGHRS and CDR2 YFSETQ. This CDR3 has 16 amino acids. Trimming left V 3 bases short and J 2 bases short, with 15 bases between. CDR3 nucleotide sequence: TGCGCCAGCAGCTCCTCCGGGAGACGGCCCTACAATGAGCAGTTCTTC. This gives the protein CASSSSGRRPYNEQFF. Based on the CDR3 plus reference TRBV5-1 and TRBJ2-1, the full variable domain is KAGVTQTPRYLIKTRGQQVTLSCSPISGHRSVSWYQQTPGQGLQFLFEYFSETQRNKGNFPGRFSGRQFSNSRSEMNVSTLELGDSALYLCASSSSGRRPYNEQFFGPGTRLTVL.